The present T cell receptor (beta chain) was sequenced within a study of cytomegalovirus exposure and HLA in healthy donors. Findings of the study overall: Roughly uniform depth of sequencing across donors was assumed in presence/absence analyses. According to reports, the classifier identified cytomegalovirus status with high specificity and sensitivity. Association of a missense DCLRE1C variant with TCR beta V- and J-gene trimming was reported in a later analysis. Specific recognition of CMV antigens was confirmed in vitro for a few chains (all CMV-associated).

As regards this clone: What it binds is not known.

With 60 Vbeta and 13 Jbeta primers, the PCR was carried out. The repertoire was sequenced with immunoSEQ multiplex PCR; TCRdb's copy has only in-frame clones and lacks some. This table holds more than 85,000 clones, around 70% found once. V shed 6 bases and J shed 4 bases, with 17 bases lying between them. CDR3 length equals 15 residues. The receptor was isolated from a woman between 45 and 60 years old in good health and CMV-seropositive. The chain recombines TRBV23-1 with TRBJ2-3; unclear D gene. TRBV23-1 is an ORF; its function is uncertain. The specimen was PBMCs. The CDR3 here is CASSPRSDWADTQYF. CDR3 nucleotide sequence: TGCGCCAGCAGCCCTCGATCCGACTGGGCAGATACGCAGTATTTT.